The 17 T cell receptor beta chains given below trace back to one sample, sequenced in a study of T cell repertoires in cytomegalovirus infection. TCRdb re-analysed the reads in MiXCR, keeping a single row per CDR3 protein. The sample lists 150,000 or so distinct CDR3 sequences, around 20% occurring once. The sample comprised PBMCs. Source of these receptors: a human donor in good health (CMV status not recorded). Some clones in this sample may be carry-over from other donors' samples.

This clonotype was found many times. This sequence joins TRBV12-3 or TRBV12-4 and TRBJ2-1, with unresolved D. The CDR3 runs to 11 residues. V lost 5 bases, J lost 10 bases, and 9 bases lay in between. CDR3 nucleotide sequence: TGTGCCAGCAGTACGGCCGAAGAGCAGTTCTTC. Amino acids: CASSTAEEQFF.

This clonotype was recorded at least ten times. The rearrangement uses TRBV6-5 and TRBJ2-3, with D perhaps given as TRBD1 or TRBD2 (5 bases each). V was trimmed by 1 base and J by 7 bases, leaving 15 bases between them. The CDR3 has 15 residues. Germline V gene lookup returns CDR1 MNHEY and CDR2 SVGAGI. The CDR3 is CASSYFYRDGNTQYF. CDR3 sequence (DNA): TGTGCCAGCAGTTACTTCTACCGGGACGGCAATACGCAGTATTTT.

This clonotype was recorded at least ten times. CDR3 sequence reads: CASSIGPYEQYF. The CDR3 DNA follows: TGTGCCAGCAGTATCGGACCCTACGAGCAGTACTTC. The V call is TRBV12-3 or TRBV12-4, the J call TRBJ2-7; D uncertain. This CDR3 is built from 12 residues. Trimming removed 5 bases at V and 2 bases at J, with 7 bases between.

CDR3 bases: TGTGCCAGCAGCCGATCGACCCCGAGGGATGAAAAACTGTTTTTT. The encoded protein is CASSRSTPRDEKLFF. The chain combines TRBV12-3 or TRBV12-4 with TRBJ1-4, with D unclear. V shed 6 bases and J shed 6 bases, with 17 bases lying between them. CDR3 length: 15 residues.

This clonotype has more than one count but fewer than ten. The chain carries TRBV3-1 and TRBJ2-3; 8 bases align to TRBD2. This CDR3 spans 15 amino acids. V gave up 4 bases and J gave up 4 bases; unmatched junction bases: 7. CDR1 is LGHDT, CDR2 YNNKEL, per germline (reference sequence). CDR3 sequence reads: CASSPLTSASDTQYF. The CDR3 DNA reads as TGTGCCAGCAGCCCATTGACTAGCGCTTCAGATACGCAGTATTTT.

This clonotype appeared a few times. This rearrangement joins TRBV5-1 to TRBJ1-6; the match to TRBD1 covers 9 bases. The V and J ends lost 4 bases and 7 bases, in that order; junction bases with no gene match: 0. CDR1 is SGHRS and CDR2 is YFSETQ in the germline V gene. This CDR3 is built from 13 residues. CDR3 amino acids: CASSGQGNSPLHF. The CDR3 region has the DNA TGCGCCAGCAGCGGACAGGGGAATTCACCCCTCCACTTT.

This clonotype was observed once. The V and J genes are TRBV28 and TRBJ2-1, with TRBD2 identical over 7 bases. CDR3 length: 13 amino acids. Germline V lookup: CDR1 MDHEN, CDR2 SYDVKM. V lost 8 bases to trimming and J lost 2 bases; unmatched junction nucleotides: 3. The chain's CDR3 is CASGGGPYNEQFF. CDR3 in DNA: TGTGCCAGCGGCGGGGGACCCTACAATGAGCAGTTCTTC.

The chain combines TRBV6-6 with TRBJ2-1; 14 positions agree with TRBD2. The CDR3 is 15 residues long. The junction had 12 bases not matched to a gene; V was cut back by 5 bases and J by 15 bases. Per germline, CDR1 MNHNY and CDR2 SVGAGI (reference sequence). For the CDR3, the DNA is TGTGCCAGCAGTGTAGACTTGGGACTAGCGGGGGAGGGGTTCTTC. It specifies CASSVDLGLAGEGFF.

The gene calls are TRBV28 and TRBJ2-2; 13 positions agree with TRBD2. The V segment lost 4 bases and the J segment 6 bases; nucleotides outside the gene matches: 11. The CDR3 consists of 18 residues. CDR1 is MDHEN and CDR2 is SYDVKM in the germline V gene. In nucleotides, the CDR3 is TGTGCCAGCAGTTCAGGACTAGCGGGAGAGATCGGAGCCGGGGAGCTGTTTTTT. This translates into CASSSGLAGEIGAGELFF.

Many counts were recorded for this clonotype. This sequence joins TRBV4-1 and TRBJ2-4, with 8 bases matching TRBD1. CDR3 length equals 16 residues. The trim removed 0 bases at V and 3 bases at J, leaving 4 bases unmatched. Germline CDR1 MGHRA, CDR2 YSYEKL. As DNA, the CDR3 is TGCGCCAGCAGCCAAGAAGACAGGGGCAGCAAAAACATTCAGTACTTC. Translation: CASSQEDRGSKNIQYF.

The table lists this clonotype with many counts. This CDR3 is CASSPSLGDTQYF. In DNA, the CDR3 is TGTGCCAGCAGCCCCTCGCTTGGAGATACGCAGTATTTT. The V gene is TRBV7-2, the J gene TRBJ2-3; no clear D. The CDR3 covers 13 residues. V was pared by 5 bases and J by 5 bases, with 11 bases between. The V gene's germline CDR1 is SGHTA and CDR2 FQGNSA.

This clonotype came up a few times. The chain is built from TRBV10-3 and TRBJ1-4; 7 bases match TRBD1. The length of the CDR3 is 13 residues. V was pared by 1 base and J by 7 bases, with 0 bases of the junction left unmatched. Germline CDR1 ENHRY, CDR2 SYGVKD. The CDR3 sequence: CAISEWTGEKLFF. As DNA, the CDR3 is TGTGCCATCAGTGAGTGGACAGGTGAAAAACTGTTTTTT.

This clonotype was picked up a small number of times. The chain is built from TRBV10-3 and TRBJ1-1; TRBD1 matches 8 bases. The CDR3 sequence is 16 residues long. Trimming took 0 bases from V and 1 from J; bases not matched to a gene: 4. Germline loops: CDR1 ENHRY, CDR2 SYGVKD. This CDR3 is CAISESMDRENTEAFF. CDR3 nucleotide sequence: TGTGCCATCAGTGAGTCAATGGACAGGGAGAACACTGAAGCTTTCTTT.

This clonotype occurred a few times. The J gene is TRBJ2-7, the V gene TRBV7-3; 9 bases line up with TRBD1. Losses at the gene ends were 5 bases for V and 0 bases for J; bases not matched to a gene: 8. The CDR3 runs 16 residues. Germline CDR1 reads SGHTA; CDR2 reads FQGTGA. The CDR3 is CASSHSQGAHSYEQYF. The CDR3 DNA follows: TGTGCCAGCAGCCACTCACAGGGGGCCCACTCCTACGAGCAGTACTTC.

This chain links TRBV10-3 with TRBJ2-7; tentatively, D is TRBD1 or TRBD2 (5 bases each). V lost 4 bases, J lost 4 bases, and 20 bases lay in between. The CDR3 sequence is 16 residues long. Germline loops: CDR1 ENHRY, CDR2 SYGVKD. DNA for the CDR3: TGTGCCATCAGTGCAGGGCCTCCCCCTTCGGGATACGAGCAGTACTTC. This sequence encodes CAISAGPPPSGYEQYF.

The chain joins TRBV9 to TRBJ2-1; TRBD2 agrees at 9 bases. The length of the CDR3 is 16 residues. V lost 0 bases and J lost 7; bases outside the gene matches: 8. CDR1 is SGDLS and CDR2 is YYNGEE in the germline V gene. CDR3 amino acids: CASSVGTAGGLNEQFF. For the CDR3, the DNA is TGTGCCAGCAGCGTAGGAACGGCGGGGGGGCTGAATGAGCAGTTCTTC.

The table lists this clonotype with a few counts. This CDR3 reads CASSLAASYEQYF. In DNA, the CDR3 is TGTGCCAGCAGCTTAGCAGCTTCCTACGAGCAGTACTTC. The chain carries TRBV7-9 and TRBJ2-7; D is ambiguous. V was clipped by 0 bases and J by 1 base, with 4 bases between them. Germline CDR1 and CDR2: SEHNR and FQNEAQ (reference sequence). The CDR3 is 13 amino acids. The variable domain in full, with the rest retrieved from reference TRBV7-9 and TRBJ2-7, is DTGVSQNPRHKITKRGQNVTFRCDPISEHNRLYWYRQTLGQGPEFLTYFQNEAQLEKSRLLSDRFSAERPKGSFSTLEIQRTEQGDSAMYLCASSLAASYEQYFGPGTRLTVT.